This T cell receptor (beta chain) was sequenced in a study of regulatory and conventional T cells in breast cancer. This clonotype has more than one count but fewer than ten. V was shortened by 1 base and J by 9 bases, with 11 bases between the two germline ends. Germline loops: CDR1 KGHDR, CDR2 SFDVKD. The CDR3 length is 13 residues. MiXCR, run by TCRdb on the PCR reads, gives a single entry per CDR3 protein. The sample records more than 15,000 distinct CDR3 sequences, about 31% being singletons. Sequencing was carried out using conventional T cells from blood. This TCR derives from a female donor in good health. The rearrangement links TRBV24-1 to TRBJ1-1, with D unresolved. For the CDR3, the DNA is TGTGCCACCAGTGATTTAAACCCGCCCAAAGCTTTCTTT. Protein: CATSDLNPPKAFF.